The next 25 T cell receptor beta chains were all read from a single sample in a study of monozygotic twins with inflammatory bowel disease. Reanalyzing the 5' RACE reads, TCRdb keeps one entry per CDR3 protein, without DNA. The sample includes some 99,000 distinct CDR3 sequences. The source material was blood. The receptors derive from a human donor with ulcerative colitis or Crohn's disease, or a healthy co-twin of an affected twin (not recorded which).

J is TRBJ2-2 and V is TRBV12-3 or TRBV12-4; TCRdb designates TRBD2, a call that cannot be tested without DNA. This CDR3 spans 16 amino acids. CDR3 protein: CASRGGLAANTGELFF.

The CDR3 here is CATSDYDRQYF. This sequence joins TRBV24-1 and TRBJ2-4; the D call from TCRdb, TRBD1, cannot be confirmed without DNA. CDR1 is KGHDR and CDR2 is SFDVKD in the germline V gene. This CDR3 has 11 residues.

This chain links TRBV7-2 with TRBJ2-1; TCRdb selects TRBD2, and the lack of DNA leaves this call unchecked. The CDR3 length is 16 residues. Germline V lookup: CDR1 SGHTA, CDR2 FQGNSA. The CDR3 loop is CASSLVAGSSYNEQFF.

The V call is TRBV5-1, the J call TRBJ1-1; TCRdb selects TRBD1, and the lack of DNA leaves this call unchecked. The CDR3 runs to 14 residues. Germline V CDR1 and CDR2: SGHRS, YFSETQ. The CDR3 is CAIGQGGEYTEAFF.

The chain is built from TRBV11-2 and TRBJ2-3; the TRBD1 assignment by TCRdb is unverifiable without DNA. The V gene's germline CDR1 is SGHAT and CDR2 FQNNGV. This CDR3 spans 18 amino acids. The CDR3: CASSQRAPPGGGSDTQYF.

This CDR3 reads CASSLALANNEQFF. V usage is TRBV12-3 or TRBV12-4 and J usage is TRBJ2-1. The CDR3 spans 14 residues.

This chain's CDR3 is CASSLVGLAVYNEQFF. The V gene is TRBV5-1, the J gene TRBJ2-1; TCRdb gives TRBD2 as the D gene, but with no DNA this cannot be confirmed. CDR3 length: 16 residues. CDR1 is SGHRS and CDR2 is YFSETQ in the germline V gene.

The chain joins TRBV29-1 to TRBJ2-1; TCRdb proposes TRBD1, but this gene call is untestable without DNA. Per germline, CDR1 SQVTM and CDR2 ANQGSEA. The CDR3 length is 14 residues. CDR3 protein: CSVTRQIQINEQFF.

V and J are TRBV20-1 and TRBJ1-3; the TCRdb call, TRBD1, lacks DNA for checking. The CDR3 totals 18 residues. Germline CDR1 and CDR2: DFQATT and SNEGSKA (reference sequence). The CDR3 sequence is CSARVAPGQGFSGNTIYF.

The chain is built from TRBV20-1 and TRBJ2-7; with no DNA, the TCRdb D assignment of TRBD1 cannot be verified. CDR1 is DFQATT and CDR2 is SNEGSKA in the germline V gene (reference sequence). CDR3 length: 13 amino acids. The CDR3 is CSARVIGGYEQYF.

The J gene is TRBJ1-5, the V gene TRBV5-5; TCRdb reports TRBD1, a call that lacks DNA to check it against. Germline-derived CDR1 and CDR2 are SGHKS and YYEKEE (reference sequence). This CDR3 comprises 17 residues. CDR3 sequence: CASSFRGAMDGNQPQHF.

The chain is built from TRBV3-1 and TRBJ2-1; the D call of TRBD1 rests on TCRdb alone, since no DNA is present to check it. The germline V gene encodes CDR1 LGHDT and CDR2 YNNKEL (reference sequence). The CDR3 has 17 amino acids. CDR3 sequence: CASSQEIPGTGFDEQFF.

The CDR3 is CASSPTGGGKLFF. This chain connects TRBV12-3 or TRBV12-4 to TRBJ1-4; TCRdb designates TRBD1, a call that cannot be tested without DNA. The CDR3 runs to 13 residues.

This rearrangement joins TRBV7-9 to TRBJ2-7; TCRdb's D call of TRBD1 is untestable without DNA. The CDR3 contains 12 residues. The germline V gene encodes CDR1 SEHNR and CDR2 FQNEAQ (reference sequence). CDR3 in amino acids: CASRQGTYEQYF.

The genes are TRBV6-2 or TRBV6-3 and TRBJ2-7; with no DNA, the TCRdb D assignment of TRBD2 cannot be verified. This CDR3 contains 17 residues. In germline, CDR1 is MNHEY, CDR2 SVGEGT. This CDR3 is CAAAYGLAGGPWYEQYF.

This chain's CDR3 is CSALAGSRADTQYF. The chain couples TRBV20-1 to TRBJ2-3; TCRdb selects TRBD2, and the lack of DNA leaves this call unchecked. This CDR3 spans 14 amino acids. Germline lookup yields CDR1 DFQATT and CDR2 SNEGSKA (reference sequence).

The chain links TRBV20-1 to TRBJ2-7. The CDR3 is made up of 14 amino acids. CDR1 is DFQATT and CDR2 is SNEGSKA in the germline V gene (reference sequence). The chain's CDR3 is CSARGQPNSYEQYF.

The chain joins TRBV3-1 to TRBJ2-5. This CDR3 is 15 amino acids long. Germline V gene data show CDR1 as LGHDT and CDR2 as YNNKEL (reference sequence). The CDR3 here is CASSQDTGYQETQYF.

The chain uses TRBV20-1 and TRBJ2-1; TCRdb names TRBD1, which stays unverified in the absence of DNA. The CDR3 has 13 residues. Germline assignment: CDR1 DFQATT and CDR2 SNEGSKA (reference sequence). This CDR3 is CSASRQGVGEQFF.

The gene calls are TRBV12-3 or TRBV12-4 and TRBJ2-1; TCRdb's D gene call, TRBD2, goes unchecked for lack of DNA. The CDR3 sequence is 16 residues long. The CDR3 region is CASSFWGEGVDNEQFF.

The V call is TRBV6-1, the J call TRBJ1-1; TCRdb proposes TRBD1, but this gene call is untestable without DNA. CDR1 and CDR2 from the germline V gene are MNHNS and SASEGT. The CDR3 contains 15 residues. The CDR3 spells CASRPPGDRHTEAFF.

This chain connects TRBV18 to TRBJ2-2; the D gene TCRdb calls, TRBD2, cannot be checked with no DNA. Germline values: CDR1 KGHSH, CDR2 LQKENI. This CDR3 has 20 residues. The chain's CDR3 is CASSPSFGTSGILNTGELFF. Filled out from reference TRBV18 and TRBJ2-2, the complete variable domain reads NAGVMQNPRHLVRRRGQEARLRCSPMKGHSHVYWYRQLPEEGLKFMVYLQKENIIDESGMPKERFSAEFPKEGPSILRIQQVVRGDSAAYFCASSPSFGTSGILNTGELFFGEGSRLTVL.

The gene calls are TRBV27 and TRBJ2-2. Germline CDR1 MNHEY, CDR2 SMNVEV (reference sequence). CDR3 length equals 13 residues. This CDR3 reads CASSQGKAGELFF.

This chain connects TRBV15 to TRBJ2-4; TCRdb selects TRBD2, and the lack of DNA leaves this call unchecked. CDR1 is LNHNV, CDR2 YYDKDF, per germline (reference sequence). CDR3 length equals 20 residues. The CDR3 sequence is CATSRDFPVVAGLAKNIQYF.

The rearrangement uses TRBV5-1 and TRBJ1-2. The CDR3 is 14 residues long. Per the germline V gene, CDR1 is SGHRS and CDR2 is YFSETQ. This chain's CDR3 is CASSDQSPEDGYTF.